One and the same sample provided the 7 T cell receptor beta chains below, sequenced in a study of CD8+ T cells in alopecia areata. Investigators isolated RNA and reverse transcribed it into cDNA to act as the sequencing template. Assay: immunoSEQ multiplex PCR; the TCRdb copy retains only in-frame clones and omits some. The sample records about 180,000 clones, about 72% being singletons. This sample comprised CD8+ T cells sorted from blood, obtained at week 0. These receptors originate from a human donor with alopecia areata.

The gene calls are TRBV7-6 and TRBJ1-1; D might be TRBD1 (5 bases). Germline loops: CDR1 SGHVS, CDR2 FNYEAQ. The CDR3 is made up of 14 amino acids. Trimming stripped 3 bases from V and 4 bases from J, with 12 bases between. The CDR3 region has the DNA TGTGCCAGCAGCTTTGGGGGGATGGGCACTGAAGCTTTCTTT. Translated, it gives CASSFGGMGTEAFF.

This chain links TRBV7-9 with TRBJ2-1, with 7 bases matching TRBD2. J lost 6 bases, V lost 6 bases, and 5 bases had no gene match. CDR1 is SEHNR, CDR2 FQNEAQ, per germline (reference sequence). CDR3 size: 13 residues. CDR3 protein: CASSPGTTNEQFF. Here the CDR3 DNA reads TGTGCCAGCAGTCCTGGGACTACCAATGAGCAGTTCTTC.

CDR3 region: CASSLGGPYSNQPQHF. CDR3 sequence (DNA): TGTGCCAGCAGCTTAGGAGGGCCATATAGCAATCAGCCCCAGCATTTT. The genes are TRBV13 and TRBJ1-5, with D unresolved. V lost 0 bases and J lost 0, with 9 bases in between. Germline V gene lookup returns CDR1 PRHDT and CDR2 FYEKMQ (reference sequence). CDR3 size: 16 residues.

The CDR3 protein is CASSDQGQQTSTNEQYF. As DNA, the CDR3 is TGTGCCAGCAGTGACCAGGGACAGCAAACTTCTACGAACGAGCAGTACTTC. The chain links TRBV6-1 to TRBJ2-7; 7 positions agree with TRBD1. After removal of 3 bases from V and 5 bases from J, the junction contained 16 bases not matched to a gene. CDR1 is MNHNS and CDR2 is SASEGT in the germline V gene. The CDR3 consists of 17 residues.

The CDR3 sequence is CASSRSGGQETQYF. CDR3 bases: TGTGCCAGCAGTAGATCAGGGGGCCAAGAGACCCAGTACTTC. The V gene is TRBV27, the J gene TRBJ2-5; 7 positions match TRBD1. Trimming removed 5 bases from V and 1 base from J; junction bases left unmatched: 4. Looked up from germline, CDR1 is MNHEY and CDR2 is SMNVEV (reference sequence). This CDR3 has 14 amino acids.

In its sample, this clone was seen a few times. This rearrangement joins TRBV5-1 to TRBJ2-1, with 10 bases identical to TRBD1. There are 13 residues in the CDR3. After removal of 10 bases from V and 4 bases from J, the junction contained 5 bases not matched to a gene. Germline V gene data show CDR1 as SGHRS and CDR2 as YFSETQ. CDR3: CASWTGGYNEQFF. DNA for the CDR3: TGCGCCTCATGGACAGGGGGGTACAATGAGCAGTTCTTC. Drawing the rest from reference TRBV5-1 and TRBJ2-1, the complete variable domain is KAGVTQTPRYLIKTRGQQVTLSCSPISGHRSVSWYQQTPGQGLQFLFEYFSETQRNKGNFPGRFSGRQFSNSRSEMNVSTLELGDSALYLCASWTGGYNEQFFGPGTRLTVL.

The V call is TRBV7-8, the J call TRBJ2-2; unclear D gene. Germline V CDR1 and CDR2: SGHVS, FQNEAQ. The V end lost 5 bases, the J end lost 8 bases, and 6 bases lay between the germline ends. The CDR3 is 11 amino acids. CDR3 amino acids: CASSLQGELFF. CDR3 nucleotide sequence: TGTGCCAGCAGCCTGCAGGGGGAGCTGTTTTTT.